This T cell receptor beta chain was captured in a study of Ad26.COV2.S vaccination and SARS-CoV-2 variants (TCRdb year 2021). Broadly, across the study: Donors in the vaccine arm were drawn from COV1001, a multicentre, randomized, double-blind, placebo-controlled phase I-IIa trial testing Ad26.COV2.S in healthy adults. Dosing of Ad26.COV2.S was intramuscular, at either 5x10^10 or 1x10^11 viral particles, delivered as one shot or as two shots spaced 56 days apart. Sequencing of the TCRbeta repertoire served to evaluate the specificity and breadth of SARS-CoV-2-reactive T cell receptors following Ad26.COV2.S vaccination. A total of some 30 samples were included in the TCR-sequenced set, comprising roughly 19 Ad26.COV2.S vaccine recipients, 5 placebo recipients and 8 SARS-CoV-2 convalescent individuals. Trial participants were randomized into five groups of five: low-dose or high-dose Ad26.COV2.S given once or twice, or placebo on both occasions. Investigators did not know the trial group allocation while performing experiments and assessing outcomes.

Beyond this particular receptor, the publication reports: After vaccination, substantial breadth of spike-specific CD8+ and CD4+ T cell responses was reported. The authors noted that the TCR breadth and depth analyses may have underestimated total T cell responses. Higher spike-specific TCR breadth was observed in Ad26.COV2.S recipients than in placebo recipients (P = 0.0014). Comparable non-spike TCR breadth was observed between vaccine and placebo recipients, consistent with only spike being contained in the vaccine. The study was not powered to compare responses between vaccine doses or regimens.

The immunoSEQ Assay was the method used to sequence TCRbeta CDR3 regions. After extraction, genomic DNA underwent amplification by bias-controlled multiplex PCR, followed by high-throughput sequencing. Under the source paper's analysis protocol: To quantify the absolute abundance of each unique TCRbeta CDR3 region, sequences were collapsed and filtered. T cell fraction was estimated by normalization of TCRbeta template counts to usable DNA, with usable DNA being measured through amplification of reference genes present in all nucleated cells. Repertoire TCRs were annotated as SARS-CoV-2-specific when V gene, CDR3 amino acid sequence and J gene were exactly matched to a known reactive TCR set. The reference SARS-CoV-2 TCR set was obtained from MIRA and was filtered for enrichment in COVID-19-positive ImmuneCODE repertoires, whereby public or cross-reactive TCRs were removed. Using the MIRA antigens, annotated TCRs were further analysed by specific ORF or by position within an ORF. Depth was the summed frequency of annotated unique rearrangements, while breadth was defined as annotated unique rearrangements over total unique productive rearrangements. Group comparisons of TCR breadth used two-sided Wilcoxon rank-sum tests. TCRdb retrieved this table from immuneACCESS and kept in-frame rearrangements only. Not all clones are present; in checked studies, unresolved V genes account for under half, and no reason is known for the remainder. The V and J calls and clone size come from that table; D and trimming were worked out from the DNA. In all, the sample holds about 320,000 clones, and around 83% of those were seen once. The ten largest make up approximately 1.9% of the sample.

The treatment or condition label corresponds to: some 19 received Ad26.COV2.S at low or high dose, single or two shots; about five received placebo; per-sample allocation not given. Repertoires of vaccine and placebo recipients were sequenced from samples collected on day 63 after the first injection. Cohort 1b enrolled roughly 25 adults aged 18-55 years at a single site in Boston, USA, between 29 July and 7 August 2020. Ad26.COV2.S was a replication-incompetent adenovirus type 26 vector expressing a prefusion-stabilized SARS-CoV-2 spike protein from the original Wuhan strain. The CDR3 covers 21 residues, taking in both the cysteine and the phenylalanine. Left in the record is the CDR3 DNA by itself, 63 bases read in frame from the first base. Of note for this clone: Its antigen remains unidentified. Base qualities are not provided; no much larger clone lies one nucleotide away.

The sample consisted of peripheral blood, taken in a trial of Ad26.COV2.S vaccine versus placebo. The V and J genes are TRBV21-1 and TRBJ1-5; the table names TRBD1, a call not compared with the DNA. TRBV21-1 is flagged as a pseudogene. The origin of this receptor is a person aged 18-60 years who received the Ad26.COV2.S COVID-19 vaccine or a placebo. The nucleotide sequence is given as TGTGCCAGCAGCAAAGGACAGACAGTGACGACGCCTTACGATAGCAATCAGCCCCAGCATTTT. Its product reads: CASSKGQTVTTPYDSNQPQHF.